Listed below are T cell receptor beta chains from one sample, sequenced in a study of response to subunit inactivated influenza vaccine. TCRdb processed the RT-PCR reads anew with MiXCR; each CDR3 protein has one entry. The data show around 530,000 distinct CDR3 sequences, more than 15% seen once. The source material was CD4+ T cells sorted from PBMCs, sampled roughly 24 months after vaccination. These receptors were taken from a man aged 50 to 75 who received an inactivated influenza vaccine. CDR3s include the opening cysteine and the closing phenylalanine or tryptophan. Each record gives: V gene, J gene, CDR3 length, clone size, D gene, CDR3 protein, CDR3 DNA. A D gene is named only where the DNA matches it firmly. The listing skips clone size in some rows; elsewhere it reads once, few, many or a size class.

>TRBV12-3/TRBV12-4|TRBJ2-5|13|few|NA
CASGPSGRETQYF
TGTGCCAGCGGCCCATCGGGGCGGGAGACCCAGTACTTC
>TRBV3-1|TRBJ2-3|16|NA|NA
CASSQWESLRTHTQYF
TGTGCCAGCAGCCAATGGGAGAGTCTACGCACCCATACGCAGTATTTT
>TRBV5-1|TRBJ2-2|19|NA|TRBD1
CASSLGPSGTGGNTGELFF
TGCGCCAGCAGCTTGGGGCCCTCCGGGACAGGGGGTAACACCGGGGAGCTGTTTTTT
>TRBV3-1|TRBJ1-2|12|many|NA
CASSRADYGYTF
TGTGCCAGCAGCCGGGCGGACTATGGCTACACCTTC
>TRBV15|TRBJ2-1|14|few|NA
CATSTASSYNEQFF
TGTGCCACCAGCACGGCCAGCTCCTACAATGAGCAGTTCTTC
>TRBV2|TRBJ1-1|14|few|TRBD1
CATKGTGPNTEAFF
TGTGCCACCAAGGGGACAGGGCCGAACACTGAAGCTTTCTTT
>TRBV20-1|TRBJ2-7|15|NA|NA
CSARTPQGLSYEQYF
TGCAGTGCTAGAACCCCACAGGGATTGTCCTACGAGCAGTACTTC
>TRBV3-1|TRBJ2-1|20|NA|TRBD2
CASSQGLRSFSGAGYNEQFF
TGTGCCAGCAGCCAAGGACTGAGATCCTTTAGCGGGGCAGGCTACAATGAGCAGTTCTTC
>TRBV28|TRBJ1-1|18|few|NA
CASSLYTVKGLPDTEAFF
TGTGCCAGCAGTTTATATACCGTCAAGGGGCTGCCTGACACTGAAGCTTTCTTT
>TRBV5-1|TRBJ2-4|13|few|TRBD1
CASSGPEGAIQYF
TGCGCCAGCAGCGGGCCAGAGGGGGCGATTCAGTACTTC
>TRBV2|TRBJ2-2|14|NA|NA
CASSIRWGTGELFF
TGTGCCAGCAGTATCCGATGGGGGACCGGGGAGCTGTTTTTT
>TRBV6-2/TRBV6-3|TRBJ1-1|11|NA|NA
CASHTNTEAFF
TGTGCCAGCCACACGAACACTGAAGCTTTCTTT
>TRBV4-2|TRBJ2-1|16|many|NA
CASSQEYGGSYNEQFF
TGTGCCAGCAGCCAAGAGTATGGTGGCTCCTACAATGAGCAGTTCTTC
>TRBV4-1|TRBJ1-4|14|few|NA
CASSQEPNNEKLFF
TGCGCCAGCAGCCAAGAACCAAATAATGAAAAACTGTTTTTT
>TRBV29-1|TRBJ2-5|13|few|NA
CSVDPMQLETQYF
TGCAGCGTTGATCCAATGCAGTTGGAGACCCAGTACTTC
>TRBV2|TRBJ2-3|13|few|NA
CASTPAGGDTQYF
TGTGCCAGCACACCAGCGGGCGGAGATACGCAGTATTTT
>TRBV5-6|TRBJ1-1|15|NA|NA
CASSGSGSLNTEAFF
TGTGCCAGCAGCGGTTCAGGGTCGCTGAACACTGAAGCTTTCTTT
>TRBV20-1|TRBJ2-7|17|few|TRBD2
CSARDNSGRTPSYEQYF
TGCAGTGCTAGAGATAATAGCGGGAGGACCCCCTCCTACGAGCAGTACTTC
>TRBV15|TRBJ1-2|16|few|NA
CATSTRKGAIDYGYTF
TGTGCCACCAGCACCCGGAAAGGGGCCATTGACTATGGCTACACCTTC
>TRBV6-5|TRBJ1-2|13|many|TRBD1
CASGQGPYYGYTF
TGTGCCAGTGGACAGGGGCCCTACTATGGCTACACCTTC
>TRBV12-3/TRBV12-4|TRBJ2-7|13|few|NA
CASSSRNTYEQYF
TGTGCCAGCAGTTCCAGAAACACCTACGAGCAGTACTTC
>TRBV3-1|TRBJ1-2|13|few|NA
CASSRDSRYGYTF
TGTGCCAGCAGCCGTGACAGCCGCTATGGCTACACCTTC
>TRBV7-2|TRBJ2-7|12|NA|NA
CASSSNLDEQYF
TGTGCCAGCAGCTCGAATCTAGACGAGCAGTACTTC
>TRBV6-2/TRBV6-3|TRBJ2-1|15|few|NA
CASSRPGGLRNEQFF
TGTGCCAGCAGTAGGCCCGGGGGGCTACGGAATGAGCAGTTCTTC
>TRBV9|TRBJ2-1|14|NA|NA
CATSPDGAYNEQFF
TGTGCCACTTCCCCCGATGGGGCTTACAATGAGCAGTTCTTC
>TRBV12-3/TRBV12-4|TRBJ2-2|15|NA|TRBD1
CASSLGQGWTGELFF
TGTGCCAGCAGTTTGGGACAGGGATGGACCGGGGAGCTGTTTTTT
>TRBV5-4|TRBJ1-2|13|NA|NA
CASSWTGTSGYTF
TGTGCCAGCAGCTGGACCGGGACATCTGGCTACACCTTC
>TRBV6-1|TRBJ2-5|14|NA|TRBD1
CASRRTGPQATQYF
TGTGCCAGCAGGAGGACAGGCCCTCAAGCGACCCAGTACTTC